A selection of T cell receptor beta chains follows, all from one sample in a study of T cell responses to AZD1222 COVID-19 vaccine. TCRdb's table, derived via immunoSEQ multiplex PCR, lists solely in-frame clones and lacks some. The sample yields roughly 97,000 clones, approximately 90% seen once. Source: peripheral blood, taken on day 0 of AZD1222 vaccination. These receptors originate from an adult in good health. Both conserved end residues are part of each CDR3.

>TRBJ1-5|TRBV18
CASSPPRGQGNSNQPQHF
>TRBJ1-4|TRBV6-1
CASSENGPNEKLFF
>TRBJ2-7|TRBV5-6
CASSAGGPAPYEQYF
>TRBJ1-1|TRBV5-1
CASSSTGDTEAFF
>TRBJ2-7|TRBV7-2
CASSLSAGNNYEQYF
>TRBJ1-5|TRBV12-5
CASGLVADRGKNQPQHF
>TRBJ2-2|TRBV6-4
CASSSGNTGELFF
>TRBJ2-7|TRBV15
CATSAEGRAYEQYF
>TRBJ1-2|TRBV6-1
CASSADTGFQSYGYTF
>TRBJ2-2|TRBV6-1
CASSESAPNTGELFF
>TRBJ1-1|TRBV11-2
CASSLTYGLRVTEAFF
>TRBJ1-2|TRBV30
CAWSVQNYGYTF
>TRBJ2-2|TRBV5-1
CASSSLVGGPGTGELFF
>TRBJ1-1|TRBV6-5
CASSYSNGRGRTEAFF
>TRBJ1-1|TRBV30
CAWTRALNTEAFF
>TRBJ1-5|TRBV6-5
CASSPGTPGQPQHF
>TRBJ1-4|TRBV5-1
CASSTGARHTNEKLFF
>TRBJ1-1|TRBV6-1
CASSEGIWGGEAFF
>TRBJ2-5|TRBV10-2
CASRANSGRETQYF
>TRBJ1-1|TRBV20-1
CSAIDDRANTEAFF
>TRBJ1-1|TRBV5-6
CASSSLTRMNTEAFF
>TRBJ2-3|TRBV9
CASSALKDPDTQYF
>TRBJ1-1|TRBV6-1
CASSTDRANTEAFF
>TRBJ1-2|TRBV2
CASSGPSGQGYGYTF
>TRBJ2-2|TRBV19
CASSDQANTGELFF
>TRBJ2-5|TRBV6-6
CASSHSGGEETQYF
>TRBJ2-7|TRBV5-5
CASSSRSGQGESREQYF
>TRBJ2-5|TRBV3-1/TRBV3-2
CASSHLGGATLQETQYF
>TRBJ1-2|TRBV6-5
CASNNRDKTNYGYTF
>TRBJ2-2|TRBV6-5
CASRLGPNTGELFF
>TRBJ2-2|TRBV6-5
CASRMLSVTGELFF
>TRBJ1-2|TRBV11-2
CASSLAHYGYTF
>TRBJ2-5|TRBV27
CASSSLRGREETQYF
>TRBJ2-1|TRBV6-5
CASRTGTPGDNEQFF
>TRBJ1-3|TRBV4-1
CASSQEAGPGNTIYF
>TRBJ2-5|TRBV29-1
CSVGLTGAAQETQYF
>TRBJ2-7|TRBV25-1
CASTRDSYEQYF
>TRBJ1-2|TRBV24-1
CATSDIYGYTF
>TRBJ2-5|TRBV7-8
CASSLGGLQETQYF
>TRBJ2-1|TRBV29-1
CSVMDKDSYNEQFF
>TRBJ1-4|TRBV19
CASTPTGETNEKLFF
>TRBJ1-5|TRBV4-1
CASSQGSYSNQPQHF
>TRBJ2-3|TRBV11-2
CASSQSGGADTQYF
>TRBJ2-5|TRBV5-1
CASSLGQGRGETQYF
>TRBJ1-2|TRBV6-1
CASSEWGGDYGYTF